This T cell receptor (beta chain) is from a study of Ad26.COV2.S vaccination and SARS-CoV-2 variants. Germline CDR1 and CDR2: SQVTM and ANQGSEA. This CDR3 contains 17 residues. Trimming took 2 bases from V and 0 from J; bases not matched to a gene: 7. Noted treatment: roughly 20 received Ad26.COV2.S at low or high dose, single or two shots; about 5 received placebo; per-sample allocation not given. Samples were taken on day 63 after the first vaccine or placebo injection. An Ad26 vector that expressed Wuhan-strain SARS-CoV-2 spike constituted the vaccine. TCRdb's table, derived via immunoSEQ multiplex PCR, lists solely in-frame clones and lacks some. The table includes hundreds of thousands of clones, 75% to 90% detected once.

The gene calls are TRBV29-1 and TRBJ2-6; 7 nucleotides match TRBD1. The receptor comes from a person between 18 and 65 years old who received the Ad26.COV2.S COVID-19 vaccine or a placebo. The sequences come from peripheral blood, collected in a trial of Ad26.COV2.S vaccine versus placebo. CDR3 loop: CSVEWPGTVSGANVLTF. CDR3 DNA sequence: TGCAGCGTTGAATGGCCCGGGACAGTCTCTGGGGCCAACGTCCTGACTTTC.